This T cell receptor (beta chain) was profiled in a study of T cells in Graves' hyperthyroidism and ophthalmopathy. Patients having uncontrolled infection, another autoimmune disease, pregnancy or lactation were not included. The CDR3 regions of TCR beta were amplified from RNA transcripts. The HTBI primer set drove a first-round RT-PCR of the TCR CDR3. TCRdb re-analysed the multiplex PCR reads in MiXCR, keeping a single row per CDR3 protein. The table shows around 610,000 distinct CDR3 sequences, with roughly 14% occurring only once. Looked up from germline, CDR1 is SNHLY and CDR2 is FYNNEI. There are 13 residues in the CDR3. The V gene lost 6 bases and the J gene lost 9 bases, with 14 bases spanning the gap. There are many counts of this clonotype.

The V and J genes are TRBV2 and TRBJ2-2; D possibly corresponds to TRBD1 (6 bases). Sequenced material: blood. The clonotype originates from a woman aged 40 to 50 with Graves' ophthalmopathy. Written as DNA, the CDR3 is TGTGCCAGCAGGTCGGGACATATCAGGGAGCTGTTTTTT. Encoded protein: CASRSGHIRELFF.